Detailed here is one T cell receptor (beta chain). The record originates from a study of blood T cell repertoires in COVID-19. The wider study: Acute and convalescent COVID-19 samples came from the United States, Italy and Spain. Sources were T cells, B-cell-depleted T cells, or PBMCs; the material itself was cDNA or gDNA.

V shed 6 bases and J 1 base; nucleotides not matched to a gene: 8. The CDR3 consists of 17 residues. Germline values: CDR1 SGHTS, CDR2 YDEGEE. In the study's own analysis: Nucleated cell counts were estimated from reference gene primer amplification. The table came from immunoSEQ multiplex PCR; TCRdb's copy has only in-frame clones and leaves some out. V and J calls and clone size are as listed in that table; D and trimming were resolved from the DNA. The repertoire holds approximately 450,000 clones, with approximately 90% as singletons. V usage is TRBV5-8 and J usage is TRBJ2-1, with 12 bases lining up with TRBD2. Input material: peripheral blood. The source is a woman younger than 45 with acute or convalescent COVID-19. CDR3 nucleotides: TGTGCCAGCAAAGGGCTAGCGGGGGGGATTTCCTACAATGAGCAGTTCTTC. It yields the protein CASKGLAGGISYNEQFF.